This passage covers 13 T cell receptor beta chains from one sample sequenced in a study of blood T cell repertoires in COVID-19. TCRdb keeps only in-frame clones here, not all; method: immunoSEQ multiplex PCR. The sample holds roughly 250,000 clones, more than 85% seen once. The sample comprised PBMCs or T cells enriched from blood (not recorded which). The source of these receptors is a woman in her forties or fifties who had recovered from COVID-19.

In DNA, the CDR3 is TGTGCCAGTACAGGGGACGGAGGCACTGAAGCTTTCTTT. Residues: CASTGDGGTEAFF. V usage is TRBV3-1 (or the pseudogene TRBV3-2) and J usage is TRBJ1-1; the match to TRBD1 covers 7 bases. V dropped 9 bases and J dropped 4; count of bases not matched to a gene: 8. Germline lookup yields CDR1 LGHDT and CDR2 YNNKEL (reference sequence). This CDR3 region has 13 residues.

The rearrangement links TRBV7-2 to TRBJ1-2; no clear D gene. The length of the CDR3 is 15 residues. Trimming shortened V by 5 bases and J by 8 bases, and 21 bases separated the two germline ends. The germline V gene encodes CDR1 SGHTA and CDR2 FQGNSA. In nucleotides, the CDR3 is TGTGCCAGCAGCCAACCCACCCGCGGGTATTTCGGCTACACCTTC. Its protein product is CASSQPTRGYFGYTF. The variable domain in full, with the rest retrieved from reference TRBV7-2 and TRBJ1-2, is GAGVSQSPSNKVTEKGKDVELRCDPISGHTALYWYRQSLGQGLEFLIYFQGNSAPDKSGLPSDRFSAERTGGSVSTLTIQRTQQEDSAVYLCASSQPTRGYFGYTFGSGTRLTVV.

The rearrangement links TRBV7-8 to TRBJ2-7; 10 bases match TRBD1. Germline trimming cut 8 bases from V and 5 bases from J; bases unmatched to any gene: 9. The germline V gene has CDR1 SGHVS and CDR2 FQNEAQ. This CDR3 spans 14 amino acids. As DNA, the CDR3 is TGTGCCAGCGCTGCCGGGACAGGGGTCCACGAGCAGTACTTC. Encoded protein: CASAAGTGVHEQYF.

This rearrangement joins TRBV19 to TRBJ2-2, with D possibly matching TRBD2 (6 bases). The CDR3 loop spans 15 amino acids. V was trimmed by 3 bases and J by 0 bases, leaving 8 bases between them. Germline CDR1 LNHDA, CDR2 SQIVND (reference sequence). The DNA of the CDR3 is TGTGCCAGTAGTATTCCGGGGGCGAACACCGGGGAGCTGTTTTTT. Translated, it gives CASSIPGANTGELFF.

Only a few counts were recorded for this clone. This chain uses TRBV29-1 with TRBJ2-5; possible D gene TRBD1, 5 bases. Germline V gives CDR1 SQVTM, CDR2 ANQGSEA. There are 13 residues in the CDR3. Trimming removed 1 base from V and 4 bases from J, with 10 bases in between. The CDR3 DNA sequence: TGCAGCGTTGAAGGAGCTAGGGGAGAGACCCAGTACTTC. This translates into CSVEGARGETQYF.

The gene calls are TRBV29-1 and TRBJ2-1, with 9 bases matching TRBD1. Germline CDR1 SQVTM, CDR2 ANQGSEA. This CDR3 comprises 13 residues. CDR3 nucleotides: TGCAGTTCAACAGGGGGCTTTGACAATGAGCAGTTCTTC. Amino acid sequence: CSSTGGFDNEQFF.

This clone was seen once. This chain links TRBV9 with TRBJ1-1; possibly TRBD1 for D (6 bases). Germline V gene sequence: CDR1 SGDLS, CDR2 YYNGEE. This CDR3 comprises 14 residues. With 3 bases removed from V and 0 bases from J, the gap between germline ends came to 9 bases. The chain's CDR3 is CASSDRALNTEAFF. The CDR3 bases are TGTGCCAGCAGCGACAGGGCGTTGAACACTGAAGCTTTCTTT.

The rearrangement uses TRBV27 and TRBJ1-4; no reliable D call. Germline V lookup: CDR1 MNHEY, CDR2 SMNVEV (reference sequence). The V end lost 1 base, the J end lost 7 bases, and 16 bases lay between the germline ends. There are 16 residues in the CDR3. The CDR3 is CASSLLSGSLAEKLFF. For the CDR3, the DNA is TGTGCCAGCAGTTTATTGTCCGGGTCCCTCGCTGAAAAACTGTTTTTT.

The J gene is TRBJ2-3, the V gene TRBV11-1; 8 nucleotides agree with TRBD2. Per germline, CDR1 SGHAT and CDR2 FQDESV (reference sequence). The V segment lost 5 bases and the J segment 1 base; nucleotides outside the gene matches: 5. The CDR3 has 15 amino acids. CDR3 residues: CASSPGGGRTDTQYF. The CDR3 DNA follows: TGTGCCAGCAGCCCCGGGGGGGGGCGCACAGATACGCAGTATTTT.

The rearrangement uses TRBV7-2 and TRBJ2-2, with 9 bases aligning to TRBD2. V trimming: 3 bases; J trimming: 2 bases; junction bases outside the gene matches: 7. The CDR3 has 17 amino acids. The germline V gene has CDR1 SGHTA and CDR2 FQGNSA. CDR3 in amino acids: CASSLRASGINTGELFF. The CDR3 DNA sequence: TGTGCCAGCAGCTTGAGGGCTAGCGGGATCAACACCGGGGAGCTGTTTTTT.

The CDR3 loop is CASTGDRGRDGYTF. CDR3 coding DNA: TGTGCCAGCACCGGGGACAGGGGGCGGGATGGCTACACCTTC. The J gene is TRBJ1-2, the V gene TRBV6-5; 12 nucleotides agree with TRBD1. CDR1 is MNHEY and CDR2 is SVGAGI in the germline V gene. CDR3 size: 14 residues. After removal of 7 bases from V and 6 bases from J, the junction contained 6 bases not matched to a gene.

A single count supports this clone. CDR3 nucleotides: TGTGCCAGCAGTTTCATAATAGAACTAGCGGCCACAGATACGCAGTATTTT. Its translation is CASSFIIELAATDTQYF. The chain carries TRBV28 and TRBJ2-3, with 8 bases fitting TRBD2. CDR1 MDHEN and CDR2 SYDVKM come from the germline V gene. This CDR3 contains 17 residues. With 3 bases clipped from V and 2 bases from J, the junction kept 10 bases outside the gene matches.

The V and J genes are TRBV6-2 or TRBV6-3 and TRBJ2-1; tentatively, D is TRBD2 (5 bases). The V end lost 2 bases, the J end lost 5 bases, and 10 bases lay between the germline ends. CDR1 MNHEY and CDR2 SVGEGT come from the germline V gene. CDR3 length: 14 amino acids. This chain's CDR3 is CASSYDPLDNEQFF. CDR3 in DNA: TGTGCCAGCAGTTACGACCCACTAGACAATGAGCAGTTCTTC.